The clone carrying this TCR beta chain has just a few counts. Its antigen is as yet unknown. RNA transcripts served as template for amplifying TCR beta CDR3 sequences. Scientists carried out first-round RT-PCR using HTBI primers and then a second-round multiplex PCR. TCRdb re-derived calls from the multiplex PCR reads in MiXCR, one entry per CDR3 protein. The sample shows about 620,000 distinct CDR3 sequences, 20% to 25% of them seen only once. The data stem from a study of Graves' ophthalmopathy and Graves' hyperthyroidism. Looked up from germline, CDR1 is DFQATT and CDR2 is SNEGSKA (reference sequence). This CDR3 is built from 10 residues. V was clipped by 4 bases and J by 5 bases, with 5 bases between them. The study, taken as a whole, reports: Blood samples also showed most expanded thyroid clonotypes exceeding 0.001 frequency.

The source of the PBMCs was around 10 ml of fresh peripheral blood. The genes are TRBV20-1 and TRBJ2-5; D call uncertain. The receptor's source is a woman between 18 and 30 years old with stable Graves' hyperthyroidism. Some clones in this sample may be carry-over from other donors' samples. Sequenced sample: peripheral blood. This CDR3 reads CSAIKETQYF. The DNA of the CDR3 is TGCAGTGCTATAAAGGAGACCCAGTACTTC.